Each of the 18 T cell receptor beta chains below was sequenced from the same sample in a study of blood T cell repertoires in COVID-19 (dated by TCRdb to about 2020). Receptors were amplified or captured by the immunoSEQ multiplex PCR assay. In its TCRdb copy, this immuneACCESS table keeps in-frame sequences only and misses some clones. Where compared with another copy, unresolved V genes explain less than half of these, and the others have no known cause. Recorded for this sample are tens of thousands of clones; 75% to 90% of them occurred a single time. The top ten clones comprise roughly 6.5% of the sample. Sample: peripheral blood. Receptor source: a man aged 55 to 70 with acute or convalescent COVID-19.

A few counts support this clone. The chain uses TRBV10-3 and TRBJ2-7, with D tentatively TRBD1 (5 bases). Deletions cut 5 bases from V and 0 bases from J, with 5 bases between. CDR1 and CDR2 (germline): ENHRY, SYGVKD. The CDR3 length is 12 residues. The CDR3 bases are TGTGCCATCAGTCAGGGCTCCTACGAGCAGTACTTC. Translating gives CAISQGSYEQYF.

The chain recombines TRBV11-2 with TRBJ2-3; possibly TRBD2 for D (6 bases). Germline CDR1 is SGHAT and CDR2 is FQNNGV. The V end lost 4 bases, the J end lost 4 bases, and 15 bases lay between the germline ends. The CDR3 is made up of 15 amino acids. In DNA, the CDR3 is TGTGCCAGCAGCTCGCCTAGCGTTTACCCAGATACGCAGTATTTT. Its translation is CASSSPSVYPDTQYF.

The chain couples TRBV6-5 to TRBJ1-2; maybe TRBD1 (5 bases). The CDR3 contains 15 residues. Trimming cost V 7 bases and J 2 bases, with 17 bases left between them. Germline V gives CDR1 MNHEY, CDR2 SVGAGI. This CDR3 reads CASTTAQGSNYGYTF. DNA for the CDR3: TGTGCCAGCACCACTGCCCAGGGCTCCAACTATGGCTACACCTTC.

This rearrangement joins TRBV4-1 to TRBJ1-2; possibly TRBD1 for D (6 bases). Germline CDR1 is MGHRA and CDR2 is YSYEKL. Trimming stripped 1 base from V and 7 bases from J, with 13 bases between. CDR3 length: 14 residues. The DNA for the CDR3 is TGCGCCAGCAGCCAAGTCTACAGGGAACGTGGCTACACCTTC. It yields the protein CASSQVYRERGYTF.

This clone was counted a few times. The genes are TRBV5-1 and TRBJ1-1; D gene unclear. The CDR3 contains 16 residues. Germline-derived CDR1 and CDR2 are SGHRS and YFSETQ. The ends were cut back, 5 bases at V and 1 base at J, with 18 bases in the middle. CDR3 loop: CASSGQAHVANTEAFF. CDR3 in DNA: TGCGCCAGCAGTGGGCAGGCCCATGTGGCGAACACTGAAGCTTTCTTT.

The V and J genes are TRBV14 and TRBJ2-7, with D tentatively TRBD2 (5 bases). Germline CDR1 SGHDN, CDR2 FVKESK. The CDR3 runs 15 residues. Trimming pared 0 bases from V and 3 bases from J, leaving 12 bases between. Here the CDR3 reads CASSQDLSGIYEQYF. CDR3 sequence (DNA): TGTGCCAGCAGCCAAGATCTCTCGGGGATCTACGAGCAGTACTTC.

This sequence joins TRBV5-4 and TRBJ1-1, with D possibly being TRBD1 (5 bases). V lost 1 base to trimming and J lost 0 bases, with 10 bases between them. The CDR3 is 15 residues long. Germline V lookup: CDR1 SGHNT, CDR2 YYREEE (reference sequence). The CDR3 protein is CASSLRRGLNTEAFF. In DNA, the CDR3 is TGTGCCAGCAGCTTGCGTAGGGGTCTGAACACTGAAGCTTTCTTT.

The rearrangement joins TRBV6-5 to TRBJ2-7; possible D gene TRBD1, 5 bases. The V gene's germline CDR1 is MNHEY and CDR2 SVGAGI. The CDR3 consists of 12 residues. The V gene lost 6 bases and the J gene lost 5 bases, with 11 bases spanning the gap. CDR3 sequence reads: CASRSGNHEQYF. The CDR3 DNA reads as TGTGCCAGCAGGTCAGGGAACCACGAGCAGTACTTC.

J is TRBJ1-4 and V is TRBV5-1; possible D gene TRBD1, 6 bases. Trimming removed 4 bases at V and 0 bases at J, with 13 bases between. Germline V CDR1 and CDR2: SGHRS, YFSETQ. This CDR3 contains 16 residues. CDR3 nucleotide sequence: TGCGCCAGCAGCCCTGTACAGGGTGCAACTAATGAAAAACTGTTTTTT. It specifies CASSPVQGATNEKLFF.

The chain joins TRBV9 to TRBJ2-3; 10 bases are shared with TRBD2. Germline CDR1 and CDR2: SGDLS and YYNGEE. V was clipped by 0 bases and J by 7 bases; unmatched bases: 11. The CDR3 spans 17 residues. The CDR3 DNA follows: TGTGCCAGCAGCGTAGAAGGCAGCGGGAGGGCCAGAAATACGCAGTATTTT. Translating it yields CASSVEGSGRARNTQYF.

The chain combines TRBV7-3 with TRBJ2-4; D is possibly TRBD1 (5 bases). In germline, CDR1 is SGHTA, CDR2 FQGTGA. The ends were cut back, 1 base at V and 1 base at J, with 8 bases in the middle. This CDR3 is 15 amino acids long. The CDR3 DNA reads TGTGCCAGCAGCTTAATTGCAGGGGCCAAAAACATTCAGTACTTC. Translated, it gives CASSLIAGAKNIQYF. Based on the CDR3 plus reference TRBV7-3 and TRBJ2-4, the full variable domain is GAGVSQTPSNKVTEKGKYVELRCDPISGHTALYWYRQSLGQGPEFLIYFQGTGAADDSGLPNDRFFAVRPEGSVSTLKIQRTERGDSAVYLCASSLIAGAKNIQYFGAGTRLSVL.

The chain links TRBV6-2 or TRBV6-3 to TRBJ2-6; the match to TRBD2 covers 13 bases. The V gene's germline CDR1 is MNHEY and CDR2 SVGEGT. With V trimmed by 0 bases and J by 8 bases, 16 bases remained unmatched. The CDR3 length is 21 residues. The chain's CDR3 is CASSYSYRRGLAGVGSNVLTF. The DNA for the CDR3 is TGTGCCAGCAGTTACTCCTATCGCCGCGGACTAGCGGGGGTCGGGTCCAACGTCCTGACTTTC.

In DNA form, the CDR3 reads TGTGCCAGCAGTGAGTCCCAGGGATCCTACGAGCAGTACTTC. Encoded protein: CASSESQGSYEQYF. The chain couples TRBV2 to TRBJ2-7, with D possibly being TRBD1 (5 bases). V was trimmed by 3 bases and J by 1 base, leaving 10 bases between them. The CDR3 is 14 amino acids. Germline CDR1 and CDR2: SNHLY and FYNNEI.

The chain uses TRBV11-2 and TRBJ2-7; 11 nucleotides line up with TRBD2. This CDR3 spans 14 amino acids. CDR1 SGHAT and CDR2 FQNNGV come from the germline V gene. The trim removed 5 bases at V and 4 bases at J, leaving 4 bases unmatched. For the CDR3, the DNA is TGTGCCAGCAGCCCCACTAGCGGGAGTTACGAGCAGTACTTC. As protein: CASSPTSGSYEQYF.

The chain recombines TRBV6-1 with TRBJ2-1; 13 nucleotides align to TRBD2. There are 16 residues in the CDR3. V lost 2 bases, J lost 8 bases, and 6 bases stayed unmatched. Germline CDR1 reads MNHNS; CDR2 reads SASEGT. CDR3 amino acids: CASSEIGTSGMDEQFF. For the CDR3, the DNA is TGTGCCAGCAGTGAAATTGGGACTAGCGGGATGGATGAGCAGTTCTTC.

This clone showed up just once. The chain uses TRBV6-2 or TRBV6-3 and TRBJ1-1; 8 bases align to TRBD1. CDR3 length: 16 residues. Germline V gives CDR1 MNHEY, CDR2 SVGEGT. Unmatched junction bases numbered 8, after V lost 5 bases and J lost 0 bases. CDR3: CASSGQGKNLNTEAFF. The CDR3 nucleotides read TGTGCCAGCAGTGGACAGGGTAAGAACCTGAACACTGAAGCTTTCTTT.

This clone has more than one count but fewer than ten. The J gene is TRBJ2-7, the V gene TRBV4-1, with 14 bases that match TRBD2. Looked up from germline, CDR1 is MGHRA and CDR2 is YSYEKL. After removal of 4 bases from V and 0 bases from J, the junction contained 5 bases not matched to a gene. The CDR3 is 17 residues long. CDR3 loop: CASSLWTSGGSSYEQYF. The CDR3 bases are TGCGCCAGCAGCCTTTGGACTAGCGGGGGGAGCTCCTACGAGCAGTACTTC.

In its sample, this clone was seen once. The V call is TRBV7-9, the J call TRBJ1-1, with 9 bases that match TRBD1. Germline CDR1 is SEHNR and CDR2 is FQNEAQ (reference sequence). Trimming took 5 bases from V and 4 from J; bases not matched to a gene: 2. The CDR3 extends over 13 amino acids. CDR3 nucleotide sequence: TGTGCCAGCAGCCAGACAGGGGGCACTGAAGCTTTCTTT. Its protein is CASSQTGGTEAFF.